A single sample gave rise to the 15 T cell receptor beta chains below, sequenced in a study of cytomegalovirus exposure and HLA in healthy donors. It was with 60 Vbeta and 13 Jbeta primers that the PCR ran. Sequencing was performed with immunoSEQ multiplex PCR; in TCRdb, only in-frame clones are kept and a portion is missing. This sample has some 110,000 clones; around 66% occur once, and the top ten carry approximately 1.5%. The sequenced material came from PBMCs. The receptors shown here come from a man younger than 30 in good health and CMV-seronegative.

The chain recombines TRBV2 with TRBJ1-1; D gene uncertain. CDR1 and CDR2 (germline): SNHLY, FYNNEI. V was shortened by 6 bases and J by 7 bases, with 3 bases between the two germline ends. The CDR3 has 9 residues. The CDR3, as DNA: TGTGCCAGCAGCTTTGAAGCTTTCTTT. This encodes CASSFEAFF.

The count of this clone is one. V usage is TRBV7-2 and J usage is TRBJ2-3; 16 bases fit TRBD2. CDR3 length: 19 amino acids. The germline V gene encodes CDR1 SGHTA and CDR2 FQGNSA. The ends lost 5 bases at V and 0 bases at J; junction bases unmatched: 8. Here the CDR3 reads CASSIPGLAGGPSTDTQYF. In DNA, the CDR3 is TGTGCCAGCAGCATACCGGGACTAGCGGGGGGGCCAAGCACAGATACGCAGTATTTT.

The chain joins TRBV5-1 to TRBJ1-3, with D uncertain. The germline CDR1 and CDR2 sequences are SGHRS and YFSETQ. The CDR3 is 14 residues long. V was cut by 0 bases and J by 2 bases, with 6 bases left in between. The CDR3 DNA reads as TGCGCCAGCAGCTTGGCTCTTGCTGGAAACACCATATATTTT. Its protein is CASSLALAGNTIYF.

The chain couples TRBV28 to TRBJ2-6; D might be TRBD2 (6 bases). V shed 8 bases and J shed 0 bases, with 11 bases lying between them. The CDR3 sequence is 15 residues long. Per the germline V gene, CDR1 is MDHEN and CDR2 is SYDVKM. The chain's CDR3 is CASVGGSSGANVLTF. The CDR3 region has the DNA TGTGCCAGCGTAGGAGGGAGCTCTGGGGCCAACGTCCTGACTTTC. Together with reference TRBV28 and TRBJ2-6, the CDR3 gives the full variable domain: DVKVTQSSRYLVKRTGEKVFLECVQDMDHENMFWYRQDPGLGLRLIYFSYDVKMKEKGDIPEGYSVSREKKERFSLILESASTNQTSMYLCASVGGSSGANVLTFGAGSRLTVL.

As regards this clone: This CDR3 is also generated by other DNA sequences in the sample. CDR3 DNA sequence: TGTGCCAGCAGCTTTCAGGGAAACACTGAAGCTTTCTTT. Its translation: CASSFQGNTEAFF. V usage is TRBV11-2 and J usage is TRBJ1-1, with a weak D call TRBD1 (5 bases). The CDR3 is 13 amino acids. CDR1 SGHAT and CDR2 FQNNGV come from the germline V gene. Trimming shortened V by 3 bases and J by 2 bases, and 7 bases separated the two germline ends.

The table lists this clone with a few counts. The V gene is TRBV7-8, the J gene TRBJ1-1; 8 bases align to TRBD1. The germline CDR1 and CDR2 sequences are SGHVS and FQNEAQ. V shed 5 bases and J 6 bases; nucleotides not matched to a gene: 14. CDR3 size: 16 residues. The CDR3 spells CASSNLGRGQVAEAFF. The CDR3 DNA follows: TGTGCCAGCAGCAACCTAGGCAGGGGGCAGGTGGCTGAAGCTTTCTTT.

This clone turned up a few times. The chain employs TRBV27 and TRBJ2-7; 11 bases are a match to TRBD1. There are 16 residues in the CDR3. V was clipped by 5 bases and J by 7 bases; unmatched bases: 13. CDR1 MNHEY and CDR2 SMNVEV come from the germline V gene (reference sequence). In DNA, the CDR3 is TGTGCCAGCAGTCTGAGCGGGACAGGGGGAAAACGAGAGCAGTACTTC. It is translated as CASSLSGTGGKREQYF.

V gene TRBV19 combines with J gene TRBJ2-5, with 12 bases that match TRBD2. The CDR3 contains 15 residues. Germline CDR1 is LNHDA and CDR2 is SQIVND (reference sequence). After removal of 7 bases from V and 4 bases from J, the junction contained 7 bases not matched to a gene. The DNA of the CDR3 is TGTGCCAGTAAGGGGGTGACTAGCGGGAGAGAGACCCAGTACTTC. Protein product: CASKGVTSGRETQYF.

The V gene is TRBV19, the J gene TRBJ1-5, with 7 bases matching TRBD1. The CDR3 totals 11 residues. Trimming cost V 10 bases and J 7 bases; bases outside gene matches: 4. The germline CDR1 and CDR2 sequences are LNHDA and SQIVND (reference sequence). CDR3 sequence (DNA): TGTGCCACTCCAGGGGGACAGCCCCAGCATTTT. Translating it yields CATPGGQPQHF.

This clone was counted between two and nine times. As DNA, the CDR3 is TGTGCCAGCAGCCCCCGACTGCGAACTGGAAACACCATATATTTT. Translation gives CASSPRLRTGNTIYF. This chain uses TRBV7-6 with TRBJ1-3, with D uncertain. Trimming took 5 bases from V and 2 from J, leaving 13 bases between them. The CDR3 contains 15 residues. The germline V gene encodes CDR1 SGHVS and CDR2 FNYEAQ.

The chain combines TRBV4-2 with TRBJ1-1, with D possibly TRBD1 on 6 matching bases. The CDR3 loop spans 15 amino acids. The germline V gene has CDR1 LGHNA and CDR2 YNFKEQ. Trimming left V 4 bases short and J 1 base short, with 13 bases between. CDR3 loop: CASSRHREQNTEAFF. CDR3 in DNA: TGTGCCAGCAGCCGACACAGGGAACAGAACACTGAAGCTTTCTTT.

The genes are TRBV14 and TRBJ2-7; no definite D call. V lost 5 bases to trimming and J lost 2 bases, with 19 bases between them. The CDR3 contains 16 residues. Germline V lookup: CDR1 SGHDN, CDR2 FVKESK. CDR3 sequence (DNA): TGTGCCAGCAGCAAAAGCTGGGCGATTTGGGCCTACGAGCAGTACTTC. Its protein product is CASSKSWAIWAYEQYF.

V usage is TRBV6-6 and J usage is TRBJ2-7; 12 bases line up with TRBD2. The CDR3 has 15 residues. The V gene's germline CDR1 is MNHNY and CDR2 SVGAGI (reference sequence). The V and J ends lost 5 bases and 6 bases, in that order; junction bases with no gene match: 8. The CDR3 region has the DNA TGTGCCAGCAGTCCTCTAGCGGGAGGGAGCTCCGAGCAGTACTTC. Encoded protein: CASSPLAGGSSEQYF.

This rearrangement joins TRBV7-9 to TRBJ2-5; the D is unclear. The end of the DNA is better explained by TRBJ2-7, so the J call may be wrong. Germline V gene data show CDR1 as SEHNR and CDR2 as FQNEAQ (reference sequence). The CDR3 totals 17 residues. CDR3 in amino acids: CASSQKAGAGGSYEQYF. CDR3 nucleotides: TGTGCCAGCAGCCAGAAGGCCGGAGCCGGTGGCTCCTACGAGCAGTACTTC.

This clone was counted a single time. V usage is TRBV15 and J usage is TRBJ1-5; D is undetermined. The germline gives CDR1 LNHNV, CDR2 YYDKDF (reference sequence). The V end was cut by 1 base, the J end by 3 bases, with 10 bases between. CDR3 length: 15 amino acids. In DNA, the CDR3 is TGTGCCACCAGCAGAGTCGGAGGAGACAATCAGCCCCAGCATTTT. Translating gives CATSRVGGDNQPQHF.